These T cell receptor beta chains were read from a single sample in a study of blood T cell repertoires in COVID-19. The protocol was immunoSEQ multiplex PCR, while the TCRdb copy is restricted to in-frame clones and leaves out a portion. The data show approximately 170,000 clones, 85% to 90% seen once. The sequenced sample was peripheral blood. The origin of the receptors is a woman of 80 years or more with COVID-19, enrolled during active disease. The conserved cysteine and the conserved F or W are not part of the CDR3 here. The order of the fields is J gene, clone size, V gene, CDR3 protein. Some rows mark clone size as missing; the rest say once, few, many or name a class of expanded clone.

TRBJ1-2 | . | TRBV2 | ASSEGRNYGYT
TRBJ1-5 | . | TRBV7-6 | ASSLGTGNSNQPQH
TRBJ2-2 | once | TRBV27 | ASSPRGESGELF
TRBJ2-7 | . | TRBV28 | ASSLNNLAGEASEQY
TRBJ1-4 | . | TRBV18 | ASSLSDRVLEKLF
TRBJ2-1 | once | TRBV3-1/TRBV3-2 | ASSQVYEQF
TRBJ1-6 | . | TRBV5-1 | ASSTDGSSYNSPLH
TRBJ1-1 | . | TRBV20-1 | SASQGADTEAF
TRBJ2-5 | . | TRBV15 | ATSRGWTGGEETQY
TRBJ2-2 | . | TRBV7-2 | ASSLYVGELF
TRBJ1-1 | . | TRBV12-3/TRBV12-4 | ASSLMSTEAF
TRBJ2-7 | . | TRBV5-4 | ASSFDTGGHEQY
TRBJ2-6 | . | TRBV27 | ASSSRTLTRSGANVLT
TRBJ1-5 | . | TRBV18 | ASSDGQISNQPQH
TRBJ2-1 | once | TRBV19 | ASSIVASGGHNEQF
TRBJ2-1 | once | TRBV16 | ASSQITSAGSYNEQF
TRBJ2-7 | . | TRBV4-1 | ASSQSWAESSYEQY
TRBJ2-3 | . | TRBV3-1/TRBV3-2 | ASSRGQGAQGDTQY
TRBJ2-3 | . | TRBV7-8 | ASSLGQGADTQY
TRBJ1-2 | . | TRBV5-1 | ASSDTGLRGYT
TRBJ1-2 | . | TRBV4-2 | ASSQVRVTNYGYT
TRBJ2-2 | . | TRBV5-4 | ASSPELVANTGELF
TRBJ1-4 | once | TRBV7-4 | ASSLRKEGHGATNEKLF
TRBJ1-1 | . | TRBV12-3/TRBV12-4 | ASSSRGSTEAF
TRBJ1-4 | . | TRBV5-1 | ASSLGGHSQEKLF
TRBJ2-5 | once | TRBV6-2/TRBV6-3 | ASSYPVFQGPGGRETQY
TRBJ1-4 | . | TRBV11-2 | ASSQGQGRANEKLF
TRBJ1-2 | . | TRBV4-3 | ASSRDRLNGYT
TRBJ2-1 | once | TRBV27 | ASMKREGRIEQF
TRBJ2-5 | . | TRBV5-4 | ASSSNFQETQY
TRBJ2-3 | once | TRBV6-2/TRBV6-3 | ASSPGTSGSYRGDTQY